The rows below give T cell receptor beta chains drawn from one sample of a study of blood T cell repertoires in COVID-19. Method: immunoSEQ multiplex PCR; TCRdb's copy keeps in-frame clones and lacks some. The sample includes about 100,000 clones, approximately 81% of them seen just once. The sequenced material came from peripheral blood. The receptor set was obtained from a human donor in a cohort sampled during active COVID-19. Each CDR3 is given with its conserved first and last residue. A D gene is named only where the DNA matches it firmly. Clone size is given for some rows only: seen once, a few or many times, or a class if the clone is expanded.

TRBJ1-6	-	TRBV5-1	-	TGCGCCAGCAGCTTGGGGCAGGGAAGCTCCTATAATTCACCCCTCCACTTT	CASSLGQGSSYNSPLHF
TRBJ1-2	-	TRBV11-2	-	TGTGCCAGCAGCTCTACGGGTGCCTATGGCTACACCTTC	CASSSTGAYGYTF
TRBJ1-6	-	TRBV7-2	-	TGTGCCAGCAGCTACAGGGCTCCCTACTCACCCCTCCACTTT	CASSYRAPYSPLHF
TRBJ2-2	-	TRBV9	TRBD2	TGTGCCAGCAGCGTATCGAAGCGGGAGAACACCGGGGAGCTGTTTTTT	CASSVSKRENTGELFF
TRBJ1-6	-	TRBV14	-	TGTGCCAGCAGCCAAGTACGCGGCCGGCTGCTTAATTCACCCCTCCACTTT	CASSQVRGRLLNSPLHF
TRBJ2-1	-	TRBV27	TRBD2	TGTGCCAGCAGTCCGACCGGAGCGGGGGGAACTTACAATGAGCAGTTCTTC	CASSPTGAGGTYNEQFF
TRBJ1-4	-	TRBV7-2	TRBD1	TGTGCCAGCAGCTTACGACAGGGTGAAAAACTGTTTTTT	CASSLRQGEKLFF
TRBJ1-5	-	TRBV7-2	TRBD1	TGTGCCAGCAGCGAACAGGGGGTCTTAATGACCCAGCCCCAGCATTTT	CASSEQGVLMTQPQHF
TRBJ1-1	few	TRBV19	-	TGTGCCAGTAGTACGACAGTAAAGAACACTGAAGCTTTCTTT	CASSTTVKNTEAFF
TRBJ2-1	-	TRBV6-2/TRBV6-3	TRBD1	TGTGCCAGCAGCAGGACGGGACAGGGGGCACGGGAGCAGTTCTTC	CASSRTGQGAREQFF
TRBJ2-7	-	TRBV7-2	TRBD2	TGTGCCAGCAGCTTGGTGTCTAGCGGGAGATTTCCCTACGAGCAGTACTTC	CASSLVSSGRFPYEQYF
TRBJ2-5	once	TRBV7-2	-	TGTGCCAGCAGCCAAGGGAGCGGATTTCAAGAGACCCAGTACTTC	CASSQGSGFQETQYF
TRBJ1-4	-	TRBV6-6	-	TGTGCCAGCAGTTACCCCCGAGCAACTAATGAAAAACTGTTTTTT	CASSYPRATNEKLFF
TRBJ2-7	-	TRBV6-5	TRBD1	TGTGCCAGCAGTACTAACGACAGGGGACCCTACGAGCAGTACTTC	CASSTNDRGPYEQYF
TRBJ2-2	-	TRBV4-3	TRBD2	TGCGCCAGCAGCCGTCACGGGGGACTAGCAGTCGGCGGGGAGCTGTTTTTT	CASSRHGGLAVGGELFF
TRBJ2-3	-	TRBV9	TRBD2	TGTGCCAGCAGCGTAGGAAGGGGCGGGAGGAGAACAGATACGCAGTATTTT	CASSVGRGGRRTDTQYF
TRBJ1-5	-	TRBV7-9	-	TGTGCCAGCAGCGAGACGGGGAGTCAGCCCCAGCATTTT	CASSETGSQPQHF
TRBJ2-3	few	TRBV4-1	TRBD2	TGCGCCAGCAGCGCTGATGCGGGGGGCCCGACAGATACGCAGTATTTT	CASSADAGGPTDTQYF
TRBJ2-2	-	TRBV3-1/TRBV3-2	-	TGTGCCAGCAGCCACCACAGTGTCACCGGGGAGCTGTTTTTT	CASSHHSVTGELFF
TRBJ2-7	-	TRBV5-1	TRBD2	TGCGCCAGCAGAGCGGGAGTAGCCGAGCAGTACTTC	CASRAGVAEQYF
TRBJ1-6	once	TRBV6-5	-	TGTGCCAGCAGTTACTACTCCCCAGGGGAGGGTTCACCCCTCCACTTT	CASSYYSPGEGSPLHF
TRBJ2-7	-	TRBV30	-	TGTGCCCGGGGACAACACTACGAGCAGTACTTC	CARGQHYEQYF
TRBJ2-5	few	TRBV3-1/TRBV3-2	-	TGTGCCAGCAGCCAAGGGCATCCAGGGCGGGAGACCCAGTACTTC	CASSQGHPGRETQYF
TRBJ2-2	-	TRBV29-1	-	TGCAGTGCCGGGACACCGAACACCGGGGAGCTGTTTTTT	CSAGTPNTGELFF
TRBJ1-3	-	TRBV5-1	-	TGCGCCAGCAGCTTGGGACAGAGGCGAACGGGGGCTGGAAACACCATATATTTT	CASSLGQRRTGAGNTIYF
TRBJ2-4	-	TRBV2	TRBD1	TGTGCCAGTCAGGGGGTAGCGGCCAAAAACATTCAGTACTTC	CASQGVAAKNIQYF
TRBJ2-2	once	TRBV3-1/TRBV3-2	TRBD2	TGTGCCAGCAGCCATAGCGGGGGGACTAGCGGATACACCGGGGAGCTGTTTTTT	CASSHSGGTSGYTGELFF
TRBJ2-5	-	TRBV29-1	-	TGCAGCGTTGGCCAGCAAGAGACCCAGTACTTC	CSVGQQETQYF
TRBJ2-1	once	TRBV5-1	-	TGCGCCAGCTCAGTCTTCTACAATGAGCAGTTCTTC	CASSVFYNEQFF
TRBJ2-3	-	TRBV7-2	TRBD2	TGTGCCAGCAGCTTGGGCGGGAGCAAAGGAGATACGCAGTATTTT	CASSLGGSKGDTQYF
TRBJ1-4	once	TRBV6-1	TRBD1	TGTGCCAGCAGTGACCGTTCATTGGGACAGGGCGGGCGAAAACTGTTTTTT	CASSDRSLGQGGRKLFF
TRBJ2-1	-	TRBV5-4	-	TGTGCCAGCAGCGGCGGGACGCCCCTCCAAGGTAATGAGCAGTTCTTC	CASSGGTPLQGNEQFF
TRBJ2-1	-	TRBV5-1	-	TGCGCCAGCAGAAATACAGGGAATTCCTACAATGAGCAGTTCTTC	CASRNTGNSYNEQFF
TRBJ2-2	-	TRBV12-3/TRBV12-4	TRBD2	TGTGCCAGCAGGCAACGGGAGGCCGGGGAGCTGTTTTTT	CASRQREAGELFF
TRBJ2-6	-	TRBV27	-	TGTGCCAGCAGTTTATCATCCTGGGCCTCTGGGGCCAACGTCCTGACTTTC	CASSLSSWASGANVLTF
TRBJ1-5	-	TRBV25-1	-	TGTGCCAGCAGTGAATCTCGGACATATCAGCCCCAGCATTTT	CASSESRTYQPQHF
TRBJ1-2	once	TRBV6-5	TRBD1	TGTGCCAGCGGCGGGACAGCCACTAACTATGGCTACACCTTC	CASGGTATNYGYTF
TRBJ2-7	-	TRBV6-5	TRBD2	TGTGCCAGCAGTATAGCGGGAGGGCCCTACGAGCAGTACTTC	CASSIAGGPYEQYF
TRBJ1-3	-	TRBV7-2	-	TGTGCCAGCAGCTTATACAGGGCAAGCTCTGGAAACACCATATATTTT	CASSLYRASSGNTIYF
TRBJ2-7	-	TRBV2	-	TGTGCCAGCAGCCAAGAGTTCTCCTACGAGCAGTACTTC	CASSQEFSYEQYF
TRBJ2-3	-	TRBV27	TRBD1	TGTGCCAGCAGGGGACAGGGATCAAACACAGATACGCAGTATTTT	CASRGQGSNTDTQYF
TRBJ1-4	once	TRBV18	-	TGTGCCAGCTCACCAAACTCCGGGAATGAAAAACTGTTTTTT	CASSPNSGNEKLFF
TRBJ1-4	-	TRBV6-6	TRBD1	TGTGCCAGCAGAACAACAGGGGATGAAAAACTGTTTTTT	CASRTTGDEKLFF
TRBJ2-7	-	TRBV18	-	TGTGCCAGCTCAGATTCACCCGACAGCAGCTACGAGCAGTACTTC	CASSDSPDSSYEQYF
TRBJ2-1	-	TRBV7-2	TRBD2	TGTGCCAGCAAAGAGGGGGCGGGAGGGAATACATTCGGGCAGTTCTTC	CASKEGAGGNTFGQFF
TRBJ2-1	-	TRBV5-1	TRBD2	TGCGCCAGCAGCCCAGGGGCCCTCTCCGCGGGAGGGACCCCCGGGGAGCAGTTCTTC	CASSPGALSAGGTPGEQFF
TRBJ2-3	-	TRBV6-5	-	TGTGCCAGCAACAGGAGGGGCGGAACCACAGATACGCAGTATTTT	CASNRRGGTTDTQYF
TRBJ1-5	-	TRBV7-9	-	TGTGCCAGTCAATGGACAGACAATCAGCCCCAGCATTTT	CASQWTDNQPQHF
TRBJ1-2	-	TRBV7-9	-	TGTGCCAGCACCCGGGACACCGGGGCTTTCTATGGCTACACCTTC	CASTRDTGAFYGYTF
TRBJ2-7	-	TRBV5-1	TRBD2	TGCGCCAGCAGCTTTACTAGCGGGGGGCTCTACGAGCAGTACTTC	CASSFTSGGLYEQYF
TRBJ2-7	-	TRBV10-3	-	TGTGCCATCAGTGAAGTGACCCCTAGATCCTACGAGCAGTACTTC	CAISEVTPRSYEQYF
TRBJ2-6	-	TRBV5-1	-	TGCGCCAGCAGCGCCCGGTTTCCTAACTCTGGGGCCAACGTCCTGACTTTC	CASSARFPNSGANVLTF
TRBJ1-6	-	TRBV18	-	TGTGCCAGCTCGCCAGGGACAAAGAATTCACCCCTCCACTTT	CASSPGTKNSPLHF
TRBJ2-2	-	TRBV5-1	-	TGCGCCAGCAGCTTGCAAGCAAACACCGGGGAGCTGTTTTTT	CASSLQANTGELFF
TRBJ2-7	-	TRBV3-1/TRBV3-2	-	TGTGCCAGCAGCCCAGTCAGACTATACTACGAGCAGTACTTC	CASSPVRLYYEQYF
TRBJ2-3	-	TRBV4-3	-	TGCGCCAGCAGCCAGGAGCTGGGGGGGCGCTCAGATACGCAGTATTTT	CASSQELGGRSDTQYF